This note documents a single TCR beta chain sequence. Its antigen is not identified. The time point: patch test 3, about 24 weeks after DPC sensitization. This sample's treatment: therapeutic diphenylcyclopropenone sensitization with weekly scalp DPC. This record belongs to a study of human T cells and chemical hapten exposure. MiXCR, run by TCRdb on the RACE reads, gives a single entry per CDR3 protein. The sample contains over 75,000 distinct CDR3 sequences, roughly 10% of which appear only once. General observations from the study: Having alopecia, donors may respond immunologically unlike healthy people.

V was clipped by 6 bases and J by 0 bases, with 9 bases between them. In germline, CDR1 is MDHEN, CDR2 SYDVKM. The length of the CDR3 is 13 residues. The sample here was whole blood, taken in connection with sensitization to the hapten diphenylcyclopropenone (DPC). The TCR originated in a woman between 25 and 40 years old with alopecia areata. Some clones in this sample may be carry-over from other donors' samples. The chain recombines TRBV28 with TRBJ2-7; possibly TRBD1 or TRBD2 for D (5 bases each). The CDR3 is CASRPGSSYEQYF. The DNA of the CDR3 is TGTGCCAGCAGACCAGGGAGCTCCTACGAGCAGTACTTC.